This T cell receptor beta chain was captured in a study of blood T cell repertoires in COVID-19. This CDR3 is 13 amino acids long. V lost 5 bases to trimming and J lost 5 bases; unmatched junction nucleotides: 1. Germline V lookup: CDR1 SEHNR, CDR2 FQNEAQ (reference sequence). This clone has a single count. TCRdb keeps only in-frame clones here, not all; method: immunoSEQ multiplex PCR. The sample consists of 240,000 or so clones, around 86% of them appearing once. This clonotype was sampled from a woman in her forties or fifties who had recovered from COVID-19. The genes are TRBV7-9 and TRBJ2-2; 8 nucleotides align to TRBD1. Sequencing input: PBMCs or T cells enriched from blood (not recorded which). CDR3 DNA sequence: TGTGCCAGCAGCCGACAGGGGACCGGGGAGCTGTTTTTT. As protein: CASSRQGTGELFF.